This passage covers 15 T cell receptor beta chains from one sample sequenced in a study of T cell responses to AZD1222 COVID-19 vaccine. Profiling relied on immunoSEQ multiplex PCR, and the TCRdb table lists in-frame clones only, not all of them. This table holds some 120,000 clones, over 85% found once. The source material was peripheral blood, sampled on day 0 of AZD1222 vaccination. The receptors shown here come from an adult in good health.

The rearrangement uses TRBV7-9 and TRBJ1-2, with a tentative D call TRBD1 (5 bases). This CDR3 is 14 amino acids long. The V end lost 10 bases, the J end lost 0 bases, and 15 bases lay between the germline ends. Germline CDR1 is SEHNR and CDR2 is FQNEAQ (reference sequence). The CDR3, as DNA: TGTGCCACCCCTTTTCAGGGAGCTAACTATGGCTACACCTTC. Translating gives CATPFQGANYGYTF. The variable domain in full, completed from reference TRBV7-9 and TRBJ1-2, reads DTGVSQNPRHKITKRGQNVTFRCDPISEHNRLYWYRQTLGQGPEFLTYFQNEAQLEKSRLLSDRFSAERPKGSFSTLEIQRTEQGDSAMYLCATPFQGANYGYTFGSGTRLTVV.

The V gene is TRBV6-5, the J gene TRBJ1-1; 8 bases map to TRBD1. Per germline, CDR1 MNHEY and CDR2 SVGAGI. This CDR3 comprises 14 residues. Unmatched junction bases numbered 2, after V lost 2 bases and J lost 3 bases. The CDR3 loop is CASSYDRGDTEAFF. The CDR3 DNA reads as TGTGCCAGCAGTTACGACAGGGGCGACACTGAAGCTTTCTTT.

The J gene is TRBJ1-3, the V gene TRBV6-1; D is unclear. The CDR3 runs 13 residues. The germline gives CDR1 MNHNS, CDR2 SASEGT. Between the trimmed V and J ends, which lost 2 bases and 4 bases, there was a span of 6 bases. The CDR3, as DNA: TGTGCCAGCAGTGAATTAACAGGAAACACCATATATTTT. Residues: CASSELTGNTIYF.

The rearrangement links TRBV2 to TRBJ2-1, with 13 bases that match TRBD2. This CDR3 comprises 16 residues. Losses at the gene ends were 7 bases for V and 1 base for J; bases not matched to a gene: 4. Per the germline V gene, CDR1 is SNHLY and CDR2 is FYNNEI. The CDR3 coding sequence is TGTGCCAGCACCAGACTAGCGGGAGGTTCCTACAATGAGCAGTTCTTC. Its translation: CASTRLAGGSYNEQFF.

J is TRBJ1-2 and V is TRBV7-9, with a weak D call TRBD1 (6 bases). V lost 1 base, J lost 4 bases, and 13 bases lay in between. The CDR3 extends over 15 amino acids. Germline CDR1 and CDR2: SEHNR and FQNEAQ (reference sequence). The CDR3 reads CASSLEVEGVYGYTF. The CDR3 DNA reads as TGTGCCAGCAGCTTAGAAGTGGAGGGGGTCTATGGCTACACCTTC.

A few counts support this clone. CDR3 amino acids: CASSSLGTGFFFF. The CDR3 DNA reads as TGTGCCAGCAGTTCCCTAGGGACAGGGTTTTTTTTCTTC. The chain employs TRBV6-5 and TRBJ2-1; 9 bases are shared with TRBD1. J was trimmed by 16 bases and V by 4 bases; bases with no gene match: 11. The CDR3 length is 13 residues. Germline CDR1 reads MNHEY; CDR2 reads SVGAGI.

The DNA for the CDR3 is TGTGCCAGCCGCGGCCAGGGCGGCTATGGCTACACCTTC. It specifies CASRGQGGYGYTF. J is TRBJ1-2 and V is TRBV19; D is perhaps TRBD1 (5 bases). CDR1 LNHDA and CDR2 SQIVND come from the germline V gene (reference sequence). The length of the CDR3 is 13 residues. Trimming cost V 9 bases and J 4 bases, with 15 bases left between them.

The chain carries TRBV10-3 and TRBJ2-7; D is uncertain. In germline, CDR1 is ENHRY, CDR2 SYGVKD. V lost 2 bases to trimming and J lost 3 bases, with 8 bases between them. There are 13 residues in the CDR3. The CDR3 DNA reads as TGTGCCATCAGTGAGAGGGAAATCTACGAGCAGTACTTC. The encoded protein is CAISEREIYEQYF.

This chain connects TRBV28 to TRBJ1-1, with unresolved D. The germline CDR1 and CDR2 sequences are MDHEN and SYDVKM. Between the trimmed V and J ends, which lost 6 bases and 3 bases, there was a span of 17 bases. This CDR3 comprises 15 residues. For the CDR3, the DNA is TGTGCCAGCAGGCGATCCCCTCGGGTTGACACTGAAGCTTTCTTT. Translation: CASRRSPRVDTEAFF.

V usage is TRBV4-2 and J usage is TRBJ1-4, with D perhaps TRBD1 (5 bases). This CDR3 is 14 amino acids long. V was cut by 4 bases and J by 8 bases, with 14 bases left in between. The germline CDR1 and CDR2 sequences are LGHNA and YNFKEQ. The CDR3: CASSPGTRGEKLFF. Here the CDR3 DNA reads TGTGCCAGCAGCCCCGGGACCCGAGGGGAAAAACTGTTTTTT.

V gene TRBV30 combines with J gene TRBJ1-2; perhaps TRBD1 as D (5 bases). The germline V gene encodes CDR1 GTSNPN and CDR2 SVGIG (reference sequence). Between the trimmed V and J ends, which lost 2 bases and 7 bases, there was a span of 8 bases. The CDR3 has 11 amino acids. In DNA form, the CDR3 reads TGTGCCTGGAGTCAGGGCACTGGCTACACCTTC. This codes for CAWSQGTGYTF. Full variable domain (remainder filled in from reference TRBV30 and TRBJ1-2): SQTIHQWPATLVQPVGSPLSLECTVEGTSNPNLYWYRQAAGRGLQLLFYSVGIGQISSEVPQNLSASRPQDRQFILSSKKLLLSDSGFYLCAWSQGTGYTFGSGTRLTVV.

V and J are TRBV3-1 (or the pseudogene TRBV3-2) and TRBJ1-4; no clear D. Trimming cost V 3 bases and J 8 bases, with 10 bases left between them. Germline CDR1 reads LGHDT; CDR2 reads YNNKEL (reference sequence). The CDR3 sequence is 13 residues long. The CDR3 sequence: CASSQGFREKLFF. The CDR3 region has the DNA TGTGCCAGCAGCCAGGGTTTTCGGGAAAAACTGTTTTTT.

The V call is TRBV28, the J call TRBJ2-7; 7 bases map to TRBD1. Germline V gene lookup returns CDR1 MDHEN and CDR2 SYDVKM. This CDR3 has 15 amino acids. J lost 5 bases, V lost 5 bases, and 12 bases had no gene match. CDR3 nucleotide sequence: TGTGCCAGCAGTCTCCTCGACAGGGCCCCCGACGAGCAGTACTTC. This encodes CASSLLDRAPDEQYF. Supplemented by reference TRBV28 and TRBJ2-7, the full variable domain reads DVKVTQSSRYLVKRTGEKVFLECVQDMDHENMFWYRQDPGLGLRLIYFSYDVKMKEKGDIPEGYSVSREKKERFSLILESASTNQTSMYLCASSLLDRAPDEQYFGPGTRLTVT.

This chain connects TRBV30 to TRBJ1-5, with 8 bases matching TRBD1. The V gene end was trimmed by 2 bases and the J gene end by 6 bases; junction bases not matched to a gene: 12. The V gene's germline CDR1 is GTSNPN and CDR2 SVGIG (reference sequence). The CDR3 has 16 amino acids. CDR3 nucleotide sequence: TGTGCCTGGAGTCCCCGGACAGGGAAAAGAGGTCAGCCCCAGCATTTT. This encodes CAWSPRTGKRGQPQHF.

The chain recombines TRBV7-6 with TRBJ2-1, with TRBD2 matching 12 bases. The CDR3 is 18 residues long. The ends lost 5 bases at V and 6 bases at J; junction bases unmatched: 14. Germline assignment: CDR1 SGHVS and CDR2 FNYEAQ. The CDR3 here is CASSPISGLAGRVNEQFF. The CDR3 DNA is TGTGCCAGCAGCCCGATATCTGGACTAGCGGGGCGAGTCAATGAGCAGTTCTTC. Filled out from reference TRBV7-6 and TRBJ2-1, the complete variable domain reads GAGVSQSPRYKVTKRGQDVALRCDPISGHVSLYWYRQALGQGPEFLTYFNYEAQQDKSGLPNDRFSAERPEGSISTLTIQRTEQRDSAMYRCASSPISGLAGRVNEQFFGPGTRLTVL.